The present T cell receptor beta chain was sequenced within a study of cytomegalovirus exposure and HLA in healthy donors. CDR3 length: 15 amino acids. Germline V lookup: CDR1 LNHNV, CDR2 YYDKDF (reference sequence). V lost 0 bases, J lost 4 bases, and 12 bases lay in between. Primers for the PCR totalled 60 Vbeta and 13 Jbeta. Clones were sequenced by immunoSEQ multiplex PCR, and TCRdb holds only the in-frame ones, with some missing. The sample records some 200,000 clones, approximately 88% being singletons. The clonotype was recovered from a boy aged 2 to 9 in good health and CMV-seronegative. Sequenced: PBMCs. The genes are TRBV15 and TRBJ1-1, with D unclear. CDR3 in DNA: TGTGCCACCAGCAGAGAAGCATTCGGGAGCACTGAAGCTTTCTTT. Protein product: CATSREAFGSTEAFF.